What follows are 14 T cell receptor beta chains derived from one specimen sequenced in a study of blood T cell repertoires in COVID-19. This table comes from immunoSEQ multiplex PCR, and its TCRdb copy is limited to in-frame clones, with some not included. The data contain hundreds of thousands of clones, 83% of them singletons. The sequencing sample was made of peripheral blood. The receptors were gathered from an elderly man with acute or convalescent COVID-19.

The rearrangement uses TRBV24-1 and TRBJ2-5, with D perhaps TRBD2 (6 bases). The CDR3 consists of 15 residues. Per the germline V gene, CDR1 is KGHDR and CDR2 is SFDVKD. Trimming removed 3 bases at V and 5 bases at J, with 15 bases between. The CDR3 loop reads CATSDPMGGSETQYF. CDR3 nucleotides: TGTGCCACCAGTGATCCGATGGGGGGTAGTGAGACCCAGTACTTC.

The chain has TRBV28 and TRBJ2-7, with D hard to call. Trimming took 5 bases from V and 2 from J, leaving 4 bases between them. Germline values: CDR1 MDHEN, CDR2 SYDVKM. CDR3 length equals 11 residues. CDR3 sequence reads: CASSETYEQYF. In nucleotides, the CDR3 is TGTGCCAGCAGTGAGACCTACGAGCAGTACTTC.

The CDR3 reads CSGGTGNTGELFF. In nucleotides, the CDR3 is TGCAGCGGCGGGACAGGGAACACCGGGGAGCTGTTTTTT. The rearrangement uses TRBV29-1 and TRBJ2-2, with 8 bases fitting TRBD1. V dropped 7 bases and J dropped 1; count of bases not matched to a gene: 2. The CDR3 contains 13 residues. CDR1 is SQVTM and CDR2 is ANQGSEA in the germline V gene.

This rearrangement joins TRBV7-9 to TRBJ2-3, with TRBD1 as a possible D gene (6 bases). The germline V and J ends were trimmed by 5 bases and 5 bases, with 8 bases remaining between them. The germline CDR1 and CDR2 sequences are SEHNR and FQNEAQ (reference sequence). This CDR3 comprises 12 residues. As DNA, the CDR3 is TGTGCCAGCAGCGAACAGGGAGATACGCAGTATTTT. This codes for CASSEQGDTQYF. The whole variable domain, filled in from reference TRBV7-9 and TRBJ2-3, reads DTGVSQNPRHKITKRGQNVTFRCDPISEHNRLYWYRQTLGQGPEFLTYFQNEAQLEKSRLLSDRFSAERPKGSFSTLEIQRTEQGDSAMYLCASSEQGDTQYFGPGTRLTVL.

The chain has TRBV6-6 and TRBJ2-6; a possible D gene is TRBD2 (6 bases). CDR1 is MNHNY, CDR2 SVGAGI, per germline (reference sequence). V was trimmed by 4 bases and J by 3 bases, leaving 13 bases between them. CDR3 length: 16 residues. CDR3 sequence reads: CASSWSGGNGANVLTF. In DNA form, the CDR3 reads TGTGCCAGCAGTTGGAGCGGAGGGAATGGGGCCAACGTCCTGACTTTC.

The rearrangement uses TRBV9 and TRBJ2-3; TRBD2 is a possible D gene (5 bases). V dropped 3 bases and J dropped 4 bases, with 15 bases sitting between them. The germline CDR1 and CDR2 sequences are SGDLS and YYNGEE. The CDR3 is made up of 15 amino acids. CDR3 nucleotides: TGTGCCAGCAGCGCCCTCGGGGATTGGGCAGATACGCAGTATTTT. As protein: CASSALGDWADTQYF. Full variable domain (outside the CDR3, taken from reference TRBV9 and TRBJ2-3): DSGVTQTPKHLITATGQRVTLRCSPRSGDLSVYWYQQSLDQGLQFLIQYYNGEERAKGNILERFSAQQFPDLHSELNLSSLELGDSALYFCASSALGDWADTQYFGPGTRLTVL.

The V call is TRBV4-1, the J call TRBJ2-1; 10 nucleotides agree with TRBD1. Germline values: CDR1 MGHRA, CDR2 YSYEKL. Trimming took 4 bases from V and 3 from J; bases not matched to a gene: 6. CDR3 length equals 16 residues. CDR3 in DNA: TGCGCCAGCAGCCTCGCAGGGACAGGGGTCTACAATGAGCAGTTCTTC. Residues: CASSLAGTGVYNEQFF.

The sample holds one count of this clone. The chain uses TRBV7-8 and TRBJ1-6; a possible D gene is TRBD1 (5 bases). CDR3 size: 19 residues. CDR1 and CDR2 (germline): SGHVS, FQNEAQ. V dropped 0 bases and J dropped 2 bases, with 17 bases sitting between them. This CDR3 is CASSLALQGSVTYNSPLHF. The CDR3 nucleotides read TGTGCCAGCAGCTTAGCGCTGCAGGGTTCCGTGACCTATAATTCACCCCTCCACTTT.

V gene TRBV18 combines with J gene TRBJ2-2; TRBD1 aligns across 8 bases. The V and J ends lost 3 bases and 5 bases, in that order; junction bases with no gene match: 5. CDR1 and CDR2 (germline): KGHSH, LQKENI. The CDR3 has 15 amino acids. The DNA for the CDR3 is TGTGCCAGCTCACCCAGACAGGGGAGGACCGGGGAGCTGTTTTTT. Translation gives CASSPRQGRTGELFF.

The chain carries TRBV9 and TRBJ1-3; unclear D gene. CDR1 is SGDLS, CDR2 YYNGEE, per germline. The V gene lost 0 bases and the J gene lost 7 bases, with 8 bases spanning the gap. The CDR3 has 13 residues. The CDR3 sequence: CASSVGARNTIYF. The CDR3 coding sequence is TGTGCCAGCAGCGTAGGGGCCAGGAACACCATATATTTT. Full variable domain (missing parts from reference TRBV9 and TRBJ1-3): DSGVTQTPKHLITATGQRVTLRCSPRSGDLSVYWYQQSLDQGLQFLIQYYNGEERAKGNILERFSAQQFPDLHSELNLSSLELGDSALYFCASSVGARNTIYFGEGSWLTVV.

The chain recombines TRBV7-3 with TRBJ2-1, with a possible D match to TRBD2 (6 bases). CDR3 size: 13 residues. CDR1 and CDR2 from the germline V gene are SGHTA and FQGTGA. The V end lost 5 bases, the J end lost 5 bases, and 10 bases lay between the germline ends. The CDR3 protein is CASSAGTDNEQFF. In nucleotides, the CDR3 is TGTGCCAGCAGCGCCGGGACTGACAATGAGCAGTTCTTC.

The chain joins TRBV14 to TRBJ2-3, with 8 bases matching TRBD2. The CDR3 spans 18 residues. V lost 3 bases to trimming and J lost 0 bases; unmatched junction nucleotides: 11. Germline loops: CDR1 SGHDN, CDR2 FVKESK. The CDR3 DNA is TGTGCCAGCAGCCAGGGATTAGCGGGGCGATTAAGCACAGATACGCAGTATTTT. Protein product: CASSQGLAGRLSTDTQYF.

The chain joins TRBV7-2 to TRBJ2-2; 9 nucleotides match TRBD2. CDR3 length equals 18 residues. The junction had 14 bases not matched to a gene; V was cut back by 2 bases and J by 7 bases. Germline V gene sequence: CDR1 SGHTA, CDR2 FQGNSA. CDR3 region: CASSLQAGGTTLGGELFF. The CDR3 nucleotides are TGTGCCAGCAGCTTACAGGCGGGGGGGACCACCCTTGGCGGGGAGCTGTTTTTT.

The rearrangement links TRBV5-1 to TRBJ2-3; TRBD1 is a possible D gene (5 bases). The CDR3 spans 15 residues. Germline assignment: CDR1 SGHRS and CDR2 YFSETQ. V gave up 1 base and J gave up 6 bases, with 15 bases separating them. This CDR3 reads CASSLMGPSFDTQYF. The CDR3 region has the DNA TGCGCCAGCAGCTTGATGGGGCCAAGTTTTGATACGCAGTATTTT.